Below are 21 T cell receptor beta chains sequenced from a single sample in a study of blood T cell repertoires in COVID-19. Assay used: immunoSEQ multiplex PCR; TCRdb lists only in-frame clones, some missing. The table has some 460,000 clones, about 85% seen once. Sequencing was performed on PBMCs or T cells enriched from blood (not recorded which). The receptors derive from a young woman who had recovered from COVID-19.

The J gene is TRBJ2-1, the V gene TRBV27; TRBD1 might be the D (6 bases). The germline CDR1 and CDR2 sequences are MNHEY and SMNVEV (reference sequence). CDR3 length equals 15 residues. Trimming stripped 11 bases from V and 2 bases from J, with 19 bases between. The CDR3 protein is CASFQAGVTYNEQFF. The CDR3 nucleotides read TGTGCCTCCTTTCAGGCAGGGGTCACCTACAATGAGCAGTTCTTC.

This clone is a singleton in its sample. The rearrangement uses TRBV18 and TRBJ2-5; the match to TRBD1 covers 12 bases. This CDR3 comprises 19 residues. The trim removed 0 bases at V and 0 bases at J, leaving 8 bases unmatched. Germline assignment: CDR1 KGHSH and CDR2 LQKENI. The CDR3 here is CASSPPGTGGFWDQETQYF. The CDR3 DNA reads TGTGCCAGCTCACCACCGGGGACAGGGGGCTTTTGGGACCAAGAGACCCAGTACTTC. The whole variable domain, remainder taken from reference TRBV18 and TRBJ2-5, is NAGVMQNPRHLVRRRGQEARLRCSPMKGHSHVYWYRQLPEEGLKFMVYLQKENIIDESGMPKERFSAEFPKEGPSILRIQQVVRGDSAAYFCASSPPGTGGFWDQETQYFGPGTRLLVL.

This clone was counted a few times. The sample carries other DNA sequences with the same CDR3. The CDR3 DNA reads as TGTGCCAGCAGCCAAGACCCGAATCAGCCCCAGCATTTT. Translating it yields CASSQDPNQPQHF. The genes are TRBV3-1 (or the pseudogene TRBV3-2) and TRBJ1-5, with D uncertain. The CDR3 runs 13 residues. Trimming removed 0 bases at V and 4 bases at J, with 4 bases between. From germline, CDR1 is LGHDT and CDR2 YNNKEL (reference sequence).

The V and J genes are TRBV2 and TRBJ1-1; D remains ambiguous. Trimming pared 1 base from V and 5 bases from J, leaving 11 bases between. Germline V gene sequence: CDR1 SNHLY, CDR2 FYNNEI. CDR3 length equals 14 residues. The CDR3 region is CASSEGRLGTEAFF. The CDR3 DNA reads as TGTGCCAGCAGTGAAGGGAGACTTGGGACTGAAGCTTTCTTT.

The chain is built from TRBV25-1 and TRBJ1-2; 8 positions agree with TRBD1. Germline V gene sequence: CDR1 MGHDK, CDR2 SYGVNS. CDR3 length: 10 residues. Losses at the gene ends were 4 bases for V and 14 bases for J; bases not matched to a gene: 3. The DNA for the CDR3 is TGTGCCAGCAGTGGGACAGGGAATACCTTC. Protein: CASSGTGNTF.

The rearrangement uses TRBV5-1 and TRBJ1-2; D ambiguous. Deletions cut 1 base from V and 0 bases from J, with 13 bases between. CDR1 is SGHRS, CDR2 YFSETQ, per germline. This CDR3 comprises 16 residues. DNA of the CDR3: TGCGCCAGCAGCTTGTACCCGCTGAGCTCTAACTATGGCTACACCTTC. Translated, it gives CASSLYPLSSNYGYTF.

This clone was found once. The chain is built from TRBV12-5 and TRBJ2-4, with D possibly TRBD1 on 6 matching bases. This CDR3 is 14 amino acids long. V gave up 0 bases and J gave up 3 bases, with 6 bases separating them. Germline V lookup: CDR1 LGHNT, CDR2 FRNRAP. The CDR3 nucleotides read TGTGCTAGTGGTTTGGTACAGGGCAAAAACATTCAGTACTTC. Translated, it gives CASGLVQGKNIQYF.

The chain employs TRBV19 and TRBJ1-1; maybe TRBD1 (5 bases). This CDR3 comprises 15 residues. Trimming took off 1 base at V and 1 base at J, with 10 bases between the two ends. From germline, CDR1 is LNHDA and CDR2 SQIVND (reference sequence). CDR3 loop: CASSIAGPQNTEAFF. The CDR3, as DNA: TGTGCCAGTAGTATAGCAGGGCCTCAGAACACTGAAGCTTTCTTT.

V is TRBV7-9 and J is TRBJ1-1, with D perhaps TRBD1 (6 bases). V was clipped by 5 bases and J by 1 base, with 11 bases between them. The germline V gene encodes CDR1 SEHNR and CDR2 FQNEAQ (reference sequence). This CDR3 region has 14 residues. CDR3 in amino acids: CASSLLTGNTEAFF. CDR3 bases: TGTGCCAGCAGCCTTTTGACAGGGAACACTGAAGCTTTCTTT.

The V gene is TRBV30, the J gene TRBJ1-1, with D unresolved. The CDR3 runs to 14 residues. From germline, CDR1 is GTSNPN and CDR2 SVGIG (reference sequence). The V end was cut by 1 base, the J end by 2 bases, with 11 bases between. This chain's CDR3 is CAWSAPGSNTEAFF. The CDR3 DNA sequence: TGTGCCTGGAGTGCCCCGGGGTCTAACACTGAAGCTTTCTTT.

The chain links TRBV28 to TRBJ2-3; D remains ambiguous. The CDR3 spans 13 residues. CDR1 and CDR2 (germline): MDHEN, SYDVKM. Trimming shortened V by 6 bases and J by 10 bases, and 17 bases separated the two germline ends. CDR3 coding DNA: TGTGCCAGCAGCCTAACGTCCACCCTTGCGCAGTATTTT. It encodes CASSLTSTLAQYF.

The table lists this clone with a count of one. The CDR3 nucleotides are TGTGCCAGCGAGCCCCTCACCATAATAACCGGGGAGCTGTTTTTT. Protein: CASEPLTIITGELFF. The chain has TRBV2 and TRBJ2-2; D uncertain. Germline lookup yields CDR1 SNHLY and CDR2 FYNNEI. CDR3 length: 15 residues. The V and J ends lost 8 bases and 5 bases respectively, with 18 bases between them. The complete variable domain, with remaining parts taken from reference TRBV2 and TRBJ2-2, reads EPEVTQTPSHQVTQMGQEVILRCVPISNHLYFYWYRQILGQKVEFLVSFYNNEISEKSEIFDDQFSVERPDGSNFTLKIRSTKLEDSAMYFCASEPLTIITGELFFGEGSRLTVL.

This clone was detected only a few times. The chain uses TRBV3-1 (or the pseudogene TRBV3-2) and TRBJ1-3, with a tentative D call TRBD1 (5 bases). The V gene lost 3 bases and the J gene lost 3 bases, with 9 bases spanning the gap. In germline, CDR1 is LGHDT, CDR2 YNNKEL (reference sequence). The CDR3 length is 14 residues. This chain's CDR3 is CASSHGTYGNTIYF. The CDR3 DNA follows: TGTGCCAGCAGCCACGGGACTTATGGAAACACCATATATTTT.

The chain combines TRBV7-2 with TRBJ1-2; D is ambiguous. CDR1 is SGHTA, CDR2 FQGNSA, per germline. V was trimmed by 5 bases and J by 4 bases, leaving 14 bases between them. The CDR3 contains 14 residues. CDR3 loop: CASSPPEQTYGYTF. The CDR3 bases are TGTGCCAGCAGCCCTCCGGAACAGACCTATGGCTACACCTTC.

The chain combines TRBV4-2 with TRBJ2-3, with a tentative D call TRBD2 (6 bases). V was trimmed by 5 bases and J by 2 bases, leaving 14 bases between them. The CDR3 consists of 15 residues. In germline, CDR1 is LGHNA, CDR2 YNFKEQ. CDR3 DNA sequence: TGTGCCAGCAGCAAGTCTGGCGGGAACACAGATACGCAGTATTTT. As protein: CASSKSGGNTDTQYF.

The chain recombines TRBV19 with TRBJ1-2; a weak D match, TRBD1 (5 bases). The CDR3 sequence is 12 residues long. Germline V lookup: CDR1 LNHDA, CDR2 SQIVND (reference sequence). The V end was cut by 7 bases, the J end by 2 bases, with 8 bases between. The CDR3 sequence is CASTAGNYGYTF. For the CDR3, the DNA is TGTGCCAGTACCGCAGGGAACTATGGCTACACCTTC.

This chain connects TRBV7-2 to TRBJ1-1; 7 positions agree with TRBD1. Germline-derived CDR1 and CDR2 are SGHTA and FQGNSA. The CDR3 consists of 15 residues. Unmatched junction bases numbered 6, after V lost 5 bases and J lost 0 bases. Here the CDR3 DNA reads TGTGCCAGCAGCCATCCGGGACAGATGAACACTGAAGCTTTCTTT. Its protein product is CASSHPGQMNTEAFF.

The chain employs TRBV28 and TRBJ1-3; 7 bases are shared with TRBD1. The CDR3 extends over 15 amino acids. V lost 6 bases and J lost 0; bases outside the gene matches: 5. The germline gives CDR1 MDHEN, CDR2 SYDVKM. CDR3 in amino acids: CASRAGQASGNTIYF. The CDR3 DNA reads TGTGCCAGCAGGGCCGGACAGGCCTCTGGAAACACCATATATTTT.

The V and J genes are TRBV5-5 and TRBJ1-6; 8 bases map to TRBD1. The J segment lost 3 bases and the V segment lost 4 bases, leaving 9 bases of the junction unmatched. The CDR3 length is 17 residues. CDR1 and CDR2 (germline): SGHKS, YYEKEE (reference sequence). CDR3 sequence reads: CASSPRTGTIYNSPLHF. The CDR3 nucleotides read TGTGCCAGCAGCCCTCGGACAGGGACCATCTATAATTCACCCCTCCACTTT. Looking up the rest from reference TRBV5-5 and TRBJ1-6 gives the full variable domain: DAGVTQSPTHLIKTRGQQVTLRCSPISGHKSVSWYQQVLGQGPQFIFQYYEKEERGRGNFPDRFSARQFPNYSSELNVNALLLGDSALYLCASSPRTGTIYNSPLHFGNGTRLTVT.

This sequence joins TRBV3-1 (or the pseudogene TRBV3-2) and TRBJ2-7; D gene unclear. The CDR3 is 12 residues long. The germline V gene encodes CDR1 LGHDT and CDR2 YNNKEL (reference sequence). The germline V and J ends were trimmed by 6 bases and 5 bases, with 11 bases remaining between them. The CDR3 bases are TGTGCCAGCAGTCCCGACTGGGACGAGCAGTACTTC. It codes for CASSPDWDEQYF.

The chain combines TRBV6-5 with TRBJ1-1; 7 bases match TRBD1. The CDR3 length is 11 residues. Trimming cost V 11 bases and J 7 bases; bases outside gene matches: 7. From germline, CDR1 is MNHEY and CDR2 SVGAGI. In nucleotides, the CDR3 is TGTGCCGCGAGACAGGGAAGTGAAGCTTTCTTT. Encoded protein: CAARQGSEAFF.